The sequence of this TCR beta chain was determined in a study of T-cell reconstitution after alpha-beta-depleted transplantation in children. The CDR3 runs to 12 residues. Trimming removed 6 bases at V and 1 base at J, with 6 bases between. Germline CDR1 is SEHNR and CDR2 is FQNEAQ (reference sequence). A library of TCRbeta sequences, prepared with unique molecular identifiers, was generated. TCRdb fed the PCR reads into MiXCR, producing one record per CDR3 protein. In the table there are hundreds of thousands of distinct CDR3 sequences, around 10% of which are singletons. This clonotype was counted between two and nine times.

The source is a human donor who donated a stem cell graft to a child with acute lymphoblastic leukemia. The rearrangement joins TRBV7-9 to TRBJ1-1; D not certain. The sequenced sample was PBMCs from the stem cell graft donor, obtained from the stem cell graft. The CDR3 DNA is TGTGCCAGCAGGCACCCGAACACTGAAGCTTTCTTT. Its protein is CASRHPNTEAFF.